These 22 T cell receptor beta chains originate from one sample sequenced in a study of T cells in tumors after PD-1 blockade. TCRdb keeps only in-frame clones here, not all; method: immunoSEQ multiplex PCR. This table has about 20,000 clones, about three quarters appearing once. The specimen comprised PBMCs, sampled before anti-PD-1 treatment. All receptors come from a human donor with basal cell carcinoma.

This chain connects TRBV7-2 to TRBJ2-5; D unclear. The germline V and J ends were trimmed by 5 bases and 3 bases, with 13 bases remaining between them. This CDR3 has 14 amino acids. Germline assignment: CDR1 SGHTA and CDR2 FQGNSA. The DNA for the CDR3 is TGTGCCAGCAGCCCCCTCGGCATAAAAGAGACCCAGTACTTC. Translation gives CASSPLGIKETQYF. Together with reference TRBV7-2 and TRBJ2-5, the CDR3 gives the full variable domain: GAGVSQSPSNKVTEKGKDVELRCDPISGHTALYWYRQSLGQGLEFLIYFQGNSAPDKSGLPSDRFSAERTGGSVSTLTIQRTQQEDSAVYLCASSPLGIKETQYFGPGTRLLVL.

The J gene is TRBJ2-3, the V gene TRBV9; the D gene is possibly TRBD2 (5 bases). CDR3 length equals 13 residues. The V and J ends lost 4 bases and 2 bases respectively, with 8 bases between them. The germline gives CDR1 SGDLS, CDR2 YYNGEE. The CDR3 protein is CASSRDFTDTQYF. Here the CDR3 DNA reads TGTGCCAGCAGCCGGGATTTCACAGATACGCAGTATTTT.

The genes are TRBV7-9 and TRBJ2-7, with D tentatively TRBD2 (6 bases). The germline CDR1 and CDR2 sequences are SEHNR and FQNEAQ (reference sequence). This CDR3 has 13 amino acids. V lost 8 bases and J 5 bases, leaving 16 bases between the germline ends. The CDR3, as DNA: TGTGCCAGCGTAGAGGGAGGACTCGACGAGCAGTACTTC. Translation gives CASVEGGLDEQYF.

The gene calls are TRBV7-3 and TRBJ2-7, with 7 bases aligning to TRBD1. Germline CDR1 and CDR2: SGHTA and FQGTGA. V trimming: 5 bases; J trimming: 2 bases; junction bases outside the gene matches: 9. This CDR3 region has 15 residues. The chain's CDR3 is CASSAGAGGAYEQYF. The CDR3 DNA reads TGTGCCAGCAGCGCAGGGGCAGGGGGAGCCTACGAGCAGTACTTC.

The chain combines TRBV4-1 with TRBJ2-3, with TRBD2 matching over 8 bases. The trim removed 3 bases at V and 8 bases at J, leaving 16 bases unmatched. The germline gives CDR1 MGHRA, CDR2 YSYEKL. The CDR3 spans 17 residues. The CDR3 sequence: CASSQMGGAGAGGTQYF. Here the CDR3 DNA reads TGCGCCAGCAGCCAGATGGGGGGAGCGGGAGCTGGTGGTACGCAGTATTTT.

This sequence joins TRBV29-1 and TRBJ2-3, with D possibly TRBD2 on 5 matching bases. V lost 0 bases, J lost 6 bases, and 10 bases lay in between. The CDR3 is 13 residues long. CDR1 SQVTM and CDR2 ANQGSEA come from the germline V gene. The CDR3 region has the DNA TGCAGCGTTGAAGAACCTAGAGGGGATACGCAGTATTTT. This translates into CSVEEPRGDTQYF.

The table lists this clone with a count of one. This chain uses TRBV5-1 with TRBJ1-2, with 12 bases lining up with TRBD1. Germline CDR1 is SGHRS and CDR2 is YFSETQ. With V trimmed by 4 bases and J by 6 bases, 4 bases remained unmatched. The CDR3 loop spans 14 amino acids. The CDR3, as DNA: TGCGCCAGCAGCACCGGGACAGGGGGCCATGGCTACACCTTC. Protein sequence: CASSTGTGGHGYTF.

The chain is built from TRBV5-5 and TRBJ2-4, with 11 positions matching TRBD1. V lost 4 bases and J lost 7; bases outside the gene matches: 4. Germline lookup yields CDR1 SGHKS and CDR2 YYEKEE (reference sequence). This CDR3 has 14 amino acids. In nucleotides, the CDR3 is TGTGCCAGCAGCACCGGACAGGGGGCCAACATTCAGTACTTC. It translates to CASSTGQGANIQYF.

The genes are TRBV28 and TRBJ1-1; 11 positions match TRBD1. The CDR3 contains 14 residues. V shed 3 bases and J 6 bases; nucleotides not matched to a gene: 3. In germline, CDR1 is MDHEN, CDR2 SYDVKM. The CDR3: CASSLDRGRAEAFF. The DNA of the CDR3 is TGTGCCAGCAGTTTGGACAGGGGGCGTGCTGAAGCTTTCTTT.

This rearrangement joins TRBV30 to TRBJ2-1, with D perhaps TRBD2 (6 bases). This CDR3 comprises 12 residues. Germline assignment: CDR1 GTSNPN and CDR2 SVGIG (reference sequence). V lost 2 bases to trimming and J lost 10 bases, with 12 bases between them. CDR3 loop: CAWSRREVEQFF. In DNA, the CDR3 is TGTGCCTGGAGTAGGAGGGAGGTAGAGCAGTTCTTC.

The CDR3 nucleotides read TGTGCCACCAGCAGAGATCAGGGCACCCAAGAGACCCAGTACTTC. Its translation: CATSRDQGTQETQYF. The J gene is TRBJ2-5, the V gene TRBV15; tentatively, D is TRBD1 (5 bases). The CDR3 is made up of 15 amino acids. Germline lookup yields CDR1 LNHNV and CDR2 YYDKDF (reference sequence). Trimming shortened V by 0 bases and J by 1 base, and 9 bases separated the two germline ends. Using reference TRBV15 and TRBJ2-5 for the parts outside the CDR3, the full variable domain is DAMVIQNPRYQVTQFGKPVTLSCSQTLNHNVMYWYQQKSSQAPKLLFHYYDKDFNNEADTPDNFQSRRPNTSFCFLDIRSPGLGDTAMYLCATSRDQGTQETQYFGPGTRLLVL.

This clone occurred a few times. One end of the junction does not line up with germline, which may come from a read error. The same CDR3 arises from other DNA sequences in this sample as well. Here the CDR3 reads CPSSYGGAGAGSSYNEQFF. CDR3 DNA sequence: TGTCCCAGCAGTTATGGGGGGGCGGGGGCGGGGAGCTCCTACAATGAGCAGTTCTTC. This sequence joins TRBV2 and TRBJ2-1; perhaps TRBD2 as D (7 bases). This CDR3 contains 19 residues. Germline CDR1 SNHLY, CDR2 FYNNEI.

With respect to this clone: Compared with germline, one end of the junction differs, possibly owing to a read error. Different DNA sequences within this sample yield the same CDR3. The chain couples TRBV2 to TRBJ2-1, with 8 bases aligning to TRBD2. CDR3 length: 19 residues. CDR1 and CDR2 from the germline V gene are SNHLY and FYNNEI. The CDR3 spells CARRDGGAGAGSSYNEQFF. CDR3 coding DNA: TGTGCCCGCAGGGACGGGGGGGCGGGGGCGGGGAGCTCCTACAATGAGCAGTTCTTC. Filled out from reference TRBV2 and TRBJ2-1, the complete variable domain reads EPEVTQTPSHQVTQMGQEVILRCVPISNHLYFYWYRQILGQKVEFLVSFYNNEISEKSEIFDDQFSVERPDGSNFTLKIRSTKLEDSAMYFCARRDGGAGAGSSYNEQFFGPGTRLTVL.

Sample share makes this clone medium-sized. Other DNA sequences in this specimen translate into the identical CDR3. J is TRBJ2-1 and V is TRBV2; tentatively, D is TRBD2 (7 bases). Germline CDR1 SNHLY, CDR2 FYNNEI. The CDR3 has 19 amino acids. V gave up 8 bases and J gave up 0 bases, with 26 bases separating them. Here the CDR3 reads CASCYGGAGVGSSYNEQFF. The CDR3 coding sequence is TGTGCCAGCTGTTATGGGGGGGCGGGGGTGGGGAGCTCCTACAATGAGCAGTTCTTC.

This clone was seen once. The genes are TRBV18 and TRBJ2-2; 13 nucleotides align to TRBD2. The CDR3 has 17 amino acids. V shed 3 bases, J shed 0 bases, and the junction held 1 base outside the gene matches. From germline, CDR1 is KGHSH and CDR2 LQKENI. The CDR3 loop reads CASSPGTSGTNTGELFF. For the CDR3, the DNA is TGTGCCAGCTCACCCGGGACTAGCGGGACGAACACCGGGGAGCTGTTTTTT.

The V and J genes are TRBV2 and TRBJ1-4; the match to TRBD1 covers 8 bases. Germline V gene sequence: CDR1 SNHLY, CDR2 FYNNEI. This CDR3 region has 15 residues. With V trimmed by 3 bases and J by 4 bases, 4 bases remained unmatched. The CDR3 loop is CASSDRGLINEKLFF. The CDR3, as DNA: TGTGCCAGCAGTGACAGGGGGCTTATTAATGAAAAACTGTTTTTT.

V gene TRBV24-1 combines with J gene TRBJ2-1, with a tentative D call TRBD1 (6 bases). Germline values: CDR1 KGHDR, CDR2 SFDVKD. V was clipped by 3 bases and J by 2 bases, with 7 bases between them. The CDR3 contains 14 residues. CDR3 sequence (DNA): TGTGCCACCAGTGATAGGACAGCCTACAATGAGCAGTTCTTC. Its translation is CATSDRTAYNEQFF.

The chain has TRBV7-3 and TRBJ2-1; 7 nucleotides match TRBD1. In germline, CDR1 is SGHTA, CDR2 FQGTGA. Trimming cost V 5 bases and J 6 bases; bases outside gene matches: 4. CDR3 length: 13 residues. The CDR3 nucleotides are TGTGCCAGCAGCGGCTCAGGGGGCAATGAGCAGTTCTTC. This translates into CASSGSGGNEQFF.

V and J are TRBV9 and TRBJ2-2; weak D call: TRBD2 (6 bases). V lost 3 bases to trimming and J lost 10 bases, with 16 bases between them. Germline CDR1 is SGDLS and CDR2 is YYNGEE. The CDR3 totals 14 residues. CDR3 loop: CASSGQLASEELFF. CDR3 DNA sequence: TGTGCCAGCAGCGGACAACTAGCATCCGAGGAGCTGTTTTTT.

The chain's CDR3 is CASSLGATKTWNTIYF. The CDR3 region has the DNA TGTGCCAGCAGTTTGGGGGCGACTAAGACGTGGAACACCATATATTTT. The V gene is TRBV28, the J gene TRBJ1-3; maybe TRBD1 (6 bases). The germline gives CDR1 MDHEN, CDR2 SYDVKM. Trimming took 3 bases from V and 7 from J, leaving 19 bases between them. The CDR3 runs to 16 residues.

This sequence joins TRBV3-1 (or the pseudogene TRBV3-2) and TRBJ2-3; TRBD2 matches at 7 bases. CDR1 LGHDT and CDR2 YNNKEL come from the germline V gene (reference sequence). Trimming cost V 3 bases and J 2 bases; bases outside gene matches: 5. The CDR3 runs 15 residues. CDR3 loop: CASSQRREFTDTQYF. The CDR3 DNA sequence: TGTGCCAGCAGCCAGCGGCGGGAGTTCACAGATACGCAGTATTTT.

The chain combines TRBV30 with TRBJ2-2; 9 nucleotides agree with TRBD2. CDR3 length: 13 residues. V was pared by 2 bases and J by 7 bases, with 2 bases of the junction left unmatched. Germline V gene sequence: CDR1 GTSNPN, CDR2 SVGIG (reference sequence). The CDR3 reads CAWSPSGNGELFF. The CDR3 DNA reads TGTGCCTGGAGTCCTAGCGGGAACGGGGAGCTGTTTTTT. Combining the CDR3 with reference TRBV30 and TRBJ2-2 gives the whole variable domain SQTIHQWPATLVQPVGSPLSLECTVEGTSNPNLYWYRQAAGRGLQLLFYSVGIGQISSEVPQNLSASRPQDRQFILSSKKLLLSDSGFYLCAWSPSGNGELFFGEGSRLTVL.